What follows is one T cell receptor (beta chain) and its context. As yet, its antigen is unknown. This sample stems from a study of human T cells and chemical hapten exposure. Overall study: Throughout the approximately 26-week study, diphenylcyclopropenone was applied weekly to the patients' scalps. Findings and limits, study-wide: It was expanded TCRs that formed significantly more large CDR3 similarity clusters than controls did. As the donors had alopecia, their immune response may differ from healthy people's.

MiXCR, run by TCRdb on the RACE reads, gives a single entry per CDR3 protein. The sample lists 95,000 to 150,000 distinct CDR3 sequences; approximately 15% were seen once. Indicated time point: patch test 1, 2 weeks after DPC sensitization. Specified treatment: therapeutic diphenylcyclopropenone sensitization with weekly scalp DPC. Specimen: whole blood, collected in connection with sensitization to the hapten diphenylcyclopropenone (DPC). This sequence was found in a man between 18 and 35 years old with alopecia areata. Some clones in this sample may be carry-over from other donors' samples.

This CDR3 reads CASSYAWGRDPSAEAFF. In DNA, the CDR3 is TGTGCCAGCAGTTACGCGTGGGGCAGGGATCCAAGCGCTGAAGCTTTCTTT. The chain carries TRBV6-2 or TRBV6-3 and TRBJ1-1; maybe TRBD1 (5 bases). Looked up from germline, CDR1 is MNHEY and CDR2 is SVGEGT. The CDR3 length is 17 residues. Trimming removed 2 bases from V and 6 bases from J, with 22 bases in between.